Listed here are 9 T cell receptor beta chains from one sample, sequenced in a study of Ad26.COV2.S vaccination and SARS-CoV-2 variants. Profiling relied on immunoSEQ multiplex PCR, and the TCRdb table lists in-frame clones only, not all of them. This table holds more than 300,000 clones, about 86% found once. The treatment denotes: around 19 received Ad26.COV2.S at low or high dose, single or two shots; roughly 5 received placebo; per-sample allocation not given. The study sampled participants on day 63 after the first vaccine or placebo injection. Sequences were derived from peripheral blood, sampled in a trial of Ad26.COV2.S vaccine versus placebo. These receptors came from a person aged 18-65 years who received the Ad26.COV2.S COVID-19 vaccine or a placebo.

This rearrangement joins TRBV30 to TRBJ2-5, with 7 nucleotides matching TRBD1. The germline V gene has CDR1 GTSNPN and CDR2 SVGIG (reference sequence). This CDR3 comprises 16 residues. With 2 bases clipped from V and 4 bases from J, the junction kept 13 bases outside the gene matches. The DNA for the CDR3 is TGTGCCTGGAGTTTTAATACCGGGACAGTACGAGAGACCCAGTACTTC. Translated: CAWSFNTGTVRETQYF.

This clone was seen just once. The chain recombines TRBV6-5 with TRBJ2-7; 7 nucleotides align to TRBD1. The CDR3 runs to 13 residues. The V segment lost 6 bases and the J segment 7 bases; nucleotides outside the gene matches: 9. Looked up from germline, CDR1 is MNHEY and CDR2 is SVGAGI. The CDR3, as DNA: TGTGCCAGCAGACTCGACAGGGCGGGTGAGCAGTACTTC. It encodes CASRLDRAGEQYF.

V usage is TRBV2 and J usage is TRBJ1-6; D unclear. Trimming removed 7 bases at V and 9 bases at J, with 22 bases between. CDR3 length: 16 amino acids. CDR1 and CDR2 from the germline V gene are SNHLY and FYNNEI. The CDR3 DNA is TGTGCCAGCACCTTAAGGGTGCCCCGGGGAGGTTCACCCCTCCACTTT. Translated: CASTLRVPRGGSPLHF.

The chain uses TRBV10-1 and TRBJ2-1, with 8 bases matching TRBD2. Germline V gene sequence: CDR1 WNHNN, CDR2 SYGVQD (reference sequence). The trim removed 2 bases at V and 5 bases at J, leaving 11 bases unmatched. The CDR3 totals 17 residues. CDR3 sequence (DNA): TGCGCCAGCAGTGAGAGGTTTGGCGGGGGGATTGACAATGAGCAGTTCTTC. Amino acid sequence: CASSERFGGGIDNEQFF.

The chain recombines TRBV10-3 with TRBJ1-1; unclear D gene. V lost 4 bases and J lost 7, with 7 bases in between. The CDR3 runs 11 residues. Germline V gene sequence: CDR1 ENHRY, CDR2 SYGVKD. The CDR3 DNA sequence: TGTGCCATCAGTGGGGGTTTTGAAGCTTTCTTT. This gives the protein CAISGGFEAFF.

This chain connects TRBV15 to TRBJ2-5; no clear D gene. The CDR3 sequence is 15 residues long. Trimming took 5 bases from V and 2 from J, leaving 15 bases between them. CDR1 LNHNV and CDR2 YYDKDF come from the germline V gene (reference sequence). Here the CDR3 reads CATSPNSLPQETQYF. The DNA for the CDR3 is TGTGCCACCAGCCCAAACTCCTTGCCTCAAGAGACCCAGTACTTC. The whole variable domain, filled in from reference TRBV15 and TRBJ2-5, reads DAMVIQNPRYQVTQFGKPVTLSCSQTLNHNVMYWYQQKSSQAPKLLFHYYDKDFNNEADTPDNFQSRRPNTSFCFLDIRSPGLGDTAMYLCATSPNSLPQETQYFGPGTRLLVL.

The chain combines TRBV11-2 with TRBJ1-3; D is uncertain. Germline CDR1 and CDR2: SGHAT and FQNNGV. V shed 3 bases and J shed 0 bases, with 3 bases lying between them. The CDR3 totals 13 residues. For the CDR3, the DNA is TGTGCCAGCAGCTTGTCCTCTGGAAACACCATATATTTT. Protein product: CASSLSSGNTIYF.

V gene TRBV9 combines with J gene TRBJ1-2, with 7 positions matching TRBD1. CDR1 and CDR2 (germline): SGDLS, YYNGEE. V shed 2 bases, J shed 3 bases, and the junction held 1 base outside the gene matches. There are 13 residues in the CDR3. DNA for the CDR3: TGTGCCAGCAGCGTCGACAGGGACTATGGCTACACCTTC. Encoded protein: CASSVDRDYGYTF. The full variable domain, completed using reference TRBV9 and TRBJ1-2, is DSGVTQTPKHLITATGQRVTLRCSPRSGDLSVYWYQQSLDQGLQFLIQYYNGEERAKGNILERFSAQQFPDLHSELNLSSLELGDSALYFCASSVDRDYGYTFGSGTRLTVV.

The chain carries TRBV9 and TRBJ2-7; 8 bases are a match to TRBD2. The V segment lost 4 bases and the J segment 6 bases; nucleotides outside the gene matches: 15. Germline loops: CDR1 SGDLS, CDR2 YYNGEE. This CDR3 has 16 amino acids. CDR3: CASSRTTRGGRGEQYF. In DNA, the CDR3 is TGTGCCAGCAGCCGGACAACCCGGGGGGGCCGTGGCGAGCAGTACTTC.